This passage covers 8 T cell receptor beta chains from one sample sequenced in a study of shared clonotypes between healthy human individuals. Some clones are missing from TCRdb's copy, which holds only in-frame ones; the method was immunoSEQ multiplex PCR. Of roughly 1,500,000 clones detected, around 98% appear once; the ten largest clones hold about 0.45%. What was sequenced was naive CD4+ T cells sorted from blood. Subset: CD45RA+ positively selected. The receptor source for this set is a man aged 25-45 years in good health.

A note on this clone: Other DNA sequences in this sample translate to the same CDR3. The chain links TRBV20-1 to TRBJ2-1, with no clear D. V lost 6 bases, J lost 4 bases, and 4 bases lay in between. CDR1 DFQATT and CDR2 SNEGSKA come from the germline V gene (reference sequence). The CDR3 has 10 residues. The CDR3 coding sequence is TGCAGTGCCGTTTACAATGAGCAGTTCTTC. It encodes CSAVYNEQFF.

Of note for this clone: The same CDR3 also results from other DNA sequences found in this sample. The chain couples TRBV28 to TRBJ2-7, with 7 bases aligning to TRBD2. The CDR3 has 13 residues. CDR1 is MDHEN, CDR2 SYDVKM, per germline. With V trimmed by 6 bases and J by 2 bases, 4 bases remained unmatched. Written as DNA, the CDR3 is TGTGCCAGCAGATCTAGCGGAACCTACGAGCAGTACTTC. Translation gives CASRSSGTYEQYF.

The chain joins TRBV7-2 to TRBJ1-1; the D gene is possibly TRBD1 (6 bases). Germline V CDR1 and CDR2: SGHTA, FQGNSA. This CDR3 comprises 15 residues. V gave up 1 base and J gave up 4 bases, with 13 bases separating them. The CDR3 is CASSLEWQGITEAFF. The CDR3 DNA sequence: TGTGCCAGCAGCTTAGAGTGGCAGGGGATCACTGAAGCTTTCTTT.

V is TRBV6-1 and J is TRBJ2-7; tentative D call: TRBD1 (5 bases). Deletions cut 4 bases from V and 4 bases from J, with 8 bases between. The CDR3 is made up of 12 amino acids. Germline-derived CDR1 and CDR2 are MNHNS and SASEGT. CDR3 loop: CASSVHRYEQYF. The CDR3 DNA follows: TGTGCCAGCAGTGTCCACAGGTACGAGCAGTACTTC.

The rearrangement uses TRBV6-6 and TRBJ2-7; 9 bases fit TRBD1. J lost 3 bases, V lost 7 bases, and 4 bases had no gene match. Germline assignment: CDR1 MNHNY and CDR2 SVGAGI (reference sequence). The CDR3 is 13 amino acids. The CDR3 reads CASMGQGYYEQYF. DNA of the CDR3: TGTGCCAGCATGGGACAGGGCTACTACGAGCAGTACTTC.

This chain links TRBV9 with TRBJ2-2; 8 nucleotides match TRBD1. CDR1 is SGDLS, CDR2 YYNGEE, per germline. This CDR3 comprises 16 residues. With V trimmed by 5 bases and J by 8 bases, 14 bases remained unmatched. CDR3 nucleotides: TGTGCCAGCAGTCACCGCGGGGACAGGAATTGGGGGGAGCTGTTTTTT. It encodes CASSHRGDRNWGELFF. Using reference TRBV9 and TRBJ2-2 for the parts outside the CDR3, the full variable domain is DSGVTQTPKHLITATGQRVTLRCSPRSGDLSVYWYQQSLDQGLQFLIQYYNGEERAKGNILERFSAQQFPDLHSELNLSSLELGDSALYFCASSHRGDRNWGELFFGEGSRLTVL.

The J gene is TRBJ2-7, the V gene TRBV10-2; 7 bases align to TRBD1. Germline V gene data show CDR1 as WSHSY and CDR2 as SAAADI. The V gene end was trimmed by 6 bases and the J gene end by 2 bases; junction bases not matched to a gene: 4. This CDR3 is 13 amino acids long. The DNA of the CDR3 is TGCGCCAGCAGCTTTGACAGGGCCTACGAGCAGTACTTC. It specifies CASSFDRAYEQYF.

The chain has TRBV29-1 and TRBJ2-7, with D perhaps matching TRBD2 (6 bases). Trimming shortened V by 6 bases and J by 6 bases, and 18 bases separated the two germline ends. CDR1 and CDR2 (germline): SQVTM, ANQGSEA. The CDR3 has 13 amino acids. CDR3 region: CSVGGGEMIEQYF. CDR3 nucleotides: TGCAGCGTAGGAGGAGGGGAAATGATCGAGCAGTACTTC.